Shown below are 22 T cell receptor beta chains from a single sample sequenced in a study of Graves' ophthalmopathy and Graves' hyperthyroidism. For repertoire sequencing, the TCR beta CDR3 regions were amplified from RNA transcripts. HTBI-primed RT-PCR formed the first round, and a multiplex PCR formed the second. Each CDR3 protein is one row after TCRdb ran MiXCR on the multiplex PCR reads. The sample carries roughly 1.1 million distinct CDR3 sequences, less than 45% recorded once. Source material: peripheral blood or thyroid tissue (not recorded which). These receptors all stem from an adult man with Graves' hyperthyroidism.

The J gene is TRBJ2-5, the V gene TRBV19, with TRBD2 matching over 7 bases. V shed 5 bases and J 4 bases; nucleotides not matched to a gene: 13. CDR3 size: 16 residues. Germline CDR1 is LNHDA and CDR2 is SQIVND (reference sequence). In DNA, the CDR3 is TGTGCCAGTAGTCCCGGGGGGTCGGGAGTCCGAGAGACCCAGTACTTC. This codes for CASSPGGSGVRETQYF.

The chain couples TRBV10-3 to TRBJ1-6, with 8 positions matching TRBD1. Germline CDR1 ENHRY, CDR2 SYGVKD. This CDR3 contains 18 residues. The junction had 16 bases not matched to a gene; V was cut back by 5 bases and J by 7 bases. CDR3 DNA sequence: TGTGCCATCAGTTCGGACAGGGCCCGACACCCAGACAATTCACCCCTCCACTTT. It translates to CAISSDRARHPDNSPLHF.

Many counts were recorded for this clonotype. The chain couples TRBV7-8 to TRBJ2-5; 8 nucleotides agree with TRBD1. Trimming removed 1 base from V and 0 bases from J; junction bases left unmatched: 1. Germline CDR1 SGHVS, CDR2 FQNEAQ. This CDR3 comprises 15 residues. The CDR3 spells CASSLDRGYQETQYF. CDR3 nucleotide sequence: TGTGCCAGCAGCTTAGACAGGGGGTACCAAGAGACCCAGTACTTC.

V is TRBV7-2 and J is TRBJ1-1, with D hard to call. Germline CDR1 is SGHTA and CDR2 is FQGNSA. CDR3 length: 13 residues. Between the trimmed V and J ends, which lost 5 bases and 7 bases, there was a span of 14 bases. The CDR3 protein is CASSVVDGSEAFF. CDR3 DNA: TGTGCCAGCAGCGTCGTAGACGGCAGTGAAGCTTTCTTT.

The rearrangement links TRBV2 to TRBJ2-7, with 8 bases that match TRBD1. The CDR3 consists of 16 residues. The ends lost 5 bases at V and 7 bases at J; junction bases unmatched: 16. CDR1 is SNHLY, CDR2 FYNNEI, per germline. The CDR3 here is CASSRPTGQGAEEQYF. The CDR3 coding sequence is TGTGCCAGCAGTCGACCGACAGGGCAGGGGGCGGAGGAGCAGTACTTC.

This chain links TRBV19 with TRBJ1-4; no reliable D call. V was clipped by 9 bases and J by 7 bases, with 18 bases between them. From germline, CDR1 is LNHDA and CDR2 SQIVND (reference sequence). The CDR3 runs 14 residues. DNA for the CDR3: TGTGCCAGCCAAAACTCCGGGTTAAGTGAAAAACTGTTTTTT. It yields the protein CASQNSGLSEKLFF.

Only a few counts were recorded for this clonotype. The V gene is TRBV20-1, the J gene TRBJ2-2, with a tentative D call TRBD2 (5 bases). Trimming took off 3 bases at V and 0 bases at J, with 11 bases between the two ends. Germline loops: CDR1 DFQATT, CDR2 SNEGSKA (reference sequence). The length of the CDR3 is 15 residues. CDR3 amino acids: CSARGWESNTGELFF. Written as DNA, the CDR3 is TGCAGTGCTAGGGGTTGGGAGTCGAACACCGGGGAGCTGTTTTTT.

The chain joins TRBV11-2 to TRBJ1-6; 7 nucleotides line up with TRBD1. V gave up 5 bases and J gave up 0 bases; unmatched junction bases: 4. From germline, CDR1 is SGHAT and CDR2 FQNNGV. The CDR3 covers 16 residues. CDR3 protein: CASSMGQSSYNSPLHF. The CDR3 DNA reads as TGTGCCAGCAGCATGGGACAGAGCTCCTATAATTCACCCCTCCACTTT.

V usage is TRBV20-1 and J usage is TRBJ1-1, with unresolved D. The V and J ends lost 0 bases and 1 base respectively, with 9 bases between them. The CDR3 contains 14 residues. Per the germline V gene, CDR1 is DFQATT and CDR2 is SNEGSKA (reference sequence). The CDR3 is CSARDTGRNTEAFF. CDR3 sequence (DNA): TGCAGTGCTAGAGATACCGGTAGGAACACTGAAGCTTTCTTT.

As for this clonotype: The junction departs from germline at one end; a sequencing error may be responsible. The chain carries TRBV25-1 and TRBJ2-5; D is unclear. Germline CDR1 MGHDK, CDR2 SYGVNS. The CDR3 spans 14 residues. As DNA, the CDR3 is TGTTCCAGCAGCTACCAGGCAGGCCAAGAGACCCAGTACTTC. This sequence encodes CSSSYQAGQETQYF.

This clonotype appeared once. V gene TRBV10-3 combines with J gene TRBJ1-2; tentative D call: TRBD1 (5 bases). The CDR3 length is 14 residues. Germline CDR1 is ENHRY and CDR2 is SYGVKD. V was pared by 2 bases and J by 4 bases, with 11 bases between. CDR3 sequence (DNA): TGTGCCATCAGTGAGATCGGGGGAGGCTATGGCTACACCTTC. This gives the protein CAISEIGGGYGYTF.

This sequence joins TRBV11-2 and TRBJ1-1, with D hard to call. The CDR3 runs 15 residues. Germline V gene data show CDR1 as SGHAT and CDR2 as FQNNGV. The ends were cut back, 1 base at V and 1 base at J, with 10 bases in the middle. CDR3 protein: CASSLVAHSNTEAFF. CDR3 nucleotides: TGTGCCAGCAGCTTAGTGGCACATTCGAACACTGAAGCTTTCTTT.

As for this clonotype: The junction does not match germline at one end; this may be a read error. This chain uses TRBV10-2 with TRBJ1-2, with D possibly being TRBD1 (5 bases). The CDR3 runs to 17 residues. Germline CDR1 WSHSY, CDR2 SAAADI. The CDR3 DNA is TGTGCCAGCAAACTGGGACTTGGGGTCGAGAGCCGTCGGGGCTACACCTTC. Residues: CASKLGLGVESRRGYTF.

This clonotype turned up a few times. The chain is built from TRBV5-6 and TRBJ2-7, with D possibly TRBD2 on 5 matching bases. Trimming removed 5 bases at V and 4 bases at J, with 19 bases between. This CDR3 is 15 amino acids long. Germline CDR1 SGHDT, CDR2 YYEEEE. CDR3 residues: CASSGQRGRLYEQYF. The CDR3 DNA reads TGTGCCAGCAGTGGGCAACGGGGAAGATTATACGAGCAGTACTTC.

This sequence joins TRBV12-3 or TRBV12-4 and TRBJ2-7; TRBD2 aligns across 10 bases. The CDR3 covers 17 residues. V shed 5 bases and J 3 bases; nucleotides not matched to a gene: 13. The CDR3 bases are TGTGCCAGCAGTACCCTGAGTCCAGCGGGAGGGCTCTACGAGCAGTACTTC. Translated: CASSTLSPAGGLYEQYF.

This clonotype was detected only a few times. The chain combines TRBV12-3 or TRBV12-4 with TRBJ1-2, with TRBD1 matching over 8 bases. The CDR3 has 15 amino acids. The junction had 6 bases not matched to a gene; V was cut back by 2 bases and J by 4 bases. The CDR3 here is CASSLRPGGAYGYTF. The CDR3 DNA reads TGTGCCAGCAGTTTAAGGCCAGGGGGCGCCTATGGCTACACCTTC.

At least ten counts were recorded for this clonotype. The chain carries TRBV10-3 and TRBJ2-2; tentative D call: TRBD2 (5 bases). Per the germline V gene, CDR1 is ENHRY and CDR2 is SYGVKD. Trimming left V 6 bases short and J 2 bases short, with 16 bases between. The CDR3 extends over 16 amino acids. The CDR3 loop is CAIRALDSRNTGELFF. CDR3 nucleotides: TGTGCCATCAGGGCTCTGGACTCAAGAAACACCGGGGAGCTGTTTTTT.

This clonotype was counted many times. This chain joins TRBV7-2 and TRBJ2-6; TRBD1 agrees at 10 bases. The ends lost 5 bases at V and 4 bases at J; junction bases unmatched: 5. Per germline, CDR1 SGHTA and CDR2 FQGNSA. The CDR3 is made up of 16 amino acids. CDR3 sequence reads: CASSRQGAGGANVLTF. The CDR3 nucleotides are TGTGCCAGCAGCCGACAGGGGGCGGGGGGGGCCAACGTCCTGACTTTC.

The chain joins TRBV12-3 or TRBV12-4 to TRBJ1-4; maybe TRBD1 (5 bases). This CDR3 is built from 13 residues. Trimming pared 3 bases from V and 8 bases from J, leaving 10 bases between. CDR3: CASSFGASEKLFF. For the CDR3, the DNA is TGTGCCAGCAGTTTCGGGGCAAGCGAAAAACTGTTTTTT.

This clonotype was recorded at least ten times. The CDR3 protein is CASSFPQGETQYF. The CDR3 bases are TGTGCCAGCAGCTTTCCACAGGGGGAGACCCAGTACTTC. The chain recombines TRBV7-8 with TRBJ2-5; 7 bases are shared with TRBD1. J was trimmed by 5 bases and V by 3 bases; bases with no gene match: 3. The germline CDR1 and CDR2 sequences are SGHVS and FQNEAQ. There are 13 residues in the CDR3.

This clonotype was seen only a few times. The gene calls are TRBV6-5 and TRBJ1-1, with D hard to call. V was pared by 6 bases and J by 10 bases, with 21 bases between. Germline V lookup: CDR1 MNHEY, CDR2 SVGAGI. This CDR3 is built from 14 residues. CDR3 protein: CASSPGHPRRGAFF. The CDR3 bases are TGTGCCAGCAGCCCGGGCCACCCCCGGCGGGGAGCTTTCTTT.

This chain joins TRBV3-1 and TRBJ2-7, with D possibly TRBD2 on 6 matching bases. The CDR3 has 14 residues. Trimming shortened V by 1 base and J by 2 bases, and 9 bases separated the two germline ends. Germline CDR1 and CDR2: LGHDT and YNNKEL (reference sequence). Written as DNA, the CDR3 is TGTGCCAGCAGCCAAGTTAGCGGCCCCTACGAGCAGTACTTC. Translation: CASSQVSGPYEQYF.